What follows describes a single T cell receptor (beta chain). The source of the sample is a study of cytomegalovirus exposure and HLA in healthy donors. Study-level information: An earlier analysis identified approximately 120 million unique TCR beta sequences in about 200 million T cells. For the roughly 400 genotyped donors, roughly 81% fell within the Caucasian-associated ancestry cluster.

Use of 60 Vbeta and 13 Jbeta primers characterized the PCR. TCRdb's copy holds only in-frame clones and misses some; the assay was immunoSEQ multiplex PCR. The data show some 70,000 clones, approximately 70% seen once. From germline, CDR1 is SNHLY and CDR2 FYNNEI. This CDR3 is built from 15 residues. Trimming removed 3 bases from V and 0 bases from J, with 11 bases in between. This receptor was obtained from a male donor in good health and CMV-seropositive. This chain connects TRBV2 to TRBJ1-1; D is unresolved. Sequencing was done on a sample of PBMCs. CDR3 loop: CASSDKTKMNTEAFF. CDR3 bases: TGTGCCAGCAGTGACAAAACAAAGATGAACACTGAAGCTTTCTTT.